This TCR beta chain was captured by sequencing in a study of T cells in Graves' hyperthyroidism and ophthalmopathy. Study-wide background: Upon initial diagnosis and before any treatment, peripheral blood was collected.

Comments on this clonotype: The antigen is not known.

The CDR3 is 16 amino acids. V was trimmed by 4 bases and J by 7 bases, leaving 19 bases between them. Germline V gives CDR1 SGHTA, CDR2 FQGNSA. Findings and caveats of the study: Onset of ophthalmopathy came a median around 6.5 months after the model predicted it.

Amplified TCR beta CDR3 regions derived from RNA transcripts. HTBI primers were used for first-round RT-PCR of the TCR CDR3. One entry per CDR3 protein results from TCRdb running MiXCR on the multiplex PCR reads. Among fewer than 400,000 distinct CDR3 sequences, 15% to 19% were seen once, and the ten largest hold about a quarter. The study enrolled patients aged 18 to 65 with newly diagnosed hyperthyroidism of under 2 months' duration. Fresh peripheral blood, 9.5 to 10 ml of it, supplied the PBMCs. What was sequenced was blood. The sequence was obtained from a woman between 18 and 29 years old with Graves' hyperthyroidism that later progressed to Graves' ophthalmopathy. The genes are TRBV7-2 and TRBJ2-2, with D tentatively TRBD2 (6 bases). The CDR3: CASSSNEGGEYGELFF. The CDR3 bases are TGTGCCAGCAGCTCCAATGAAGGAGGGGAGTACGGGGAGCTGTTTTTT.